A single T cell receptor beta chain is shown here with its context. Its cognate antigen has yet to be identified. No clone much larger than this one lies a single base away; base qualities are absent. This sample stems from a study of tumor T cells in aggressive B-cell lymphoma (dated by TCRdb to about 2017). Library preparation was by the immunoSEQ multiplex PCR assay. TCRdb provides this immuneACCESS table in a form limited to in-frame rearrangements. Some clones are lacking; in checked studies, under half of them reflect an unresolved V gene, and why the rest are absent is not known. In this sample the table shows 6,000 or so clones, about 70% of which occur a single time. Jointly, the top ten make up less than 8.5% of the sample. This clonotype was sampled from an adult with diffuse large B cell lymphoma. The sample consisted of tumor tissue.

The CDR3 is CASSLGDRGQGQPQHF. The DNA is as follows: TGTGCCAGCAGCTTGGGGGACAGGGGGCAAGGTCAGCCCCAGCATTTT. The chain couples TRBV7-9 to TRBJ1-5, with 12 junctional bases fitting TRBD1. Trimming leaves V shorter by 3 bases and J shorter by 6 bases, with the junction holding 6 bases beyond the gene matches. From the cysteine through the phenylalanine, the CDR3 covers 16 amino acids. Of the read, only the CDR3 DNA is kept; its 48 bases are in frame from base 1. CDR1 and CDR2 are read off the germline V gene (reference sequence) as SEHNR and FQNEAQ.